The clone carrying this T cell receptor (beta chain) showed up just a few times. Its specificity is unknown. Trimming took 2 bases from V and 4 from J, leaving 9 bases between them. This CDR3 is 14 amino acids long. This specimen belongs to a study of identical twins. The study, taken as a whole, reports: Cord blood's abundant beta clonotypes had fewer insertions, unlike memory repertoires. The study drew conclusions from cross-sectional statistical analysis, not from following the same donors.

A universal primer binding site was introduced by template switching. The final cDNA contained unique molecular identifiers. TCRdb recomputed calls from the 5' RACE reads with MiXCR, one row per CDR3 protein. Of around 200,000 distinct CDR3 sequences in the sample, roughly 10% were seen once. V is TRBV12-3 or TRBV12-4 and J is TRBJ1-3, with D possibly TRBD1 on 6 matching bases. This receptor was identified in a woman between 18 and 29 years old in good health. The specimen sequenced was memory (CD45RO+) T cells sorted from blood. The CDR3 nucleotides are TGTGCCAGCAGTTTATCAACAGGGGGAAACACCATATATTTT. This translates into CASSLSTGGNTIYF.